This T cell receptor (beta chain) was sequenced for a study of human versus mouse CDR3 diversity and MHC coevolution. Study summary: Reported immunoSEQ sensitivity was one in 200,000 T cells, with reduced amplification bias.

Sorting isolated naive CD4 T cells lacking CD45RO and expressing CD62L. The method was immunoSEQ multiplex PCR; TCRdb's version includes in-frame clones alone and lacks a portion of them. The sample carries tens of thousands of clones, about 94% recorded once. V shed 4 bases and J 2 bases; nucleotides not matched to a gene: 7. This CDR3 has 17 amino acids. Per the germline V gene, CDR1 is SGHDN and CDR2 is FVKESK. Sequences were obtained from naive CD4+ T cells from blood. As to subset: CD45RO-negative CD62L-positive naive CD4 T cells. The TCR originated in a person aged 25 to 75 in good health. This chain links TRBV14 with TRBJ2-1, with 11 bases matching TRBD1. The CDR3 DNA reads as TGTGCCAGCAGCCTTCTCGCGGGACAGGGGGCCTACAATGAGCAGTTCTTC. Its protein is CASSLLAGQGAYNEQFF.